The 32 T cell receptor beta chains given below trace back to one sample, sequenced in a study of T cell repertoires in cytomegalovirus infection. MiXCR was run by TCRdb on the reads, yielding one entry per CDR3 protein. The sample lists fewer than 550,000 distinct CDR3 sequences, about 11% occurring once. Sequencing was performed on PBMCs. The receptors come from a human donor in good health (CMV status not recorded). Some clones in this sample may be carry-over from other donors' samples.

This clonotype has a count of ten or more. V usage is TRBV27 and J usage is TRBJ2-5, with D possibly TRBD1 on 6 matching bases. Per the germline V gene, CDR1 is MNHEY and CDR2 is SMNVEV (reference sequence). V was trimmed by 5 bases and J by 6 bases, leaving 13 bases between them. The CDR3 contains 13 residues. The CDR3 DNA reads as TGTGCCAGCAGTCCCAGGGGTTGGCAGACCCAGTACTTC. Amino acid sequence: CASSPRGWQTQYF.

This clonotype came up a few times. The chain carries TRBV7-2 and TRBJ1-1; TRBD1 is a possible D gene (6 bases). The CDR3 is 16 amino acids. Germline-derived CDR1 and CDR2 are SGHTA and FQGNSA. The V gene lost 5 bases and the J gene lost 4 bases, with 20 bases spanning the gap. In DNA, the CDR3 is TGTGCCAGCAGCCGAGCCATAGGGGGTGGGGGCACTGAAGCTTTCTTT. Translated, it gives CASSRAIGGGGTEAFF.

This clonotype was seen repeatedly, ten times or more. This chain uses TRBV20-1 with TRBJ2-7, with TRBD1 matching 9 bases. After removal of 6 bases from V and 7 bases from J, the junction contained 13 bases not matched to a gene. The CDR3 sequence is 14 residues long. Per the germline V gene, CDR1 is DFQATT and CDR2 is SNEGSKA (reference sequence). The CDR3 protein is CSAMNRDREWEQYF. The CDR3 DNA reads TGCAGTGCAATGAACCGGGACAGGGAATGGGAGCAGTACTTC.

This clonotype was picked up many times. The CDR3 region is CASSLTGNPYGYTF. The CDR3 DNA follows: TGTGCCAGCAGCTTAACCGGGAACCCCTATGGCTACACCTTC. The J gene is TRBJ1-2, the V gene TRBV7-9; D unclear. The germline V gene encodes CDR1 SEHNR and CDR2 FQNEAQ (reference sequence). This CDR3 has 14 amino acids. Trimming pared 2 bases from V and 4 bases from J, leaving 11 bases between.

This chain uses TRBV19 with TRBJ2-1; 7 nucleotides align to TRBD1. This CDR3 spans 15 amino acids. Germline loops: CDR1 LNHDA, CDR2 SQIVND (reference sequence). Germline trimming cut 7 bases from V and 8 bases from J; bases unmatched to any gene: 14. This chain's CDR3 is CASNEGTAVVDEQFF. Here the CDR3 DNA reads TGTGCCAGTAACGAGGGGACAGCCGTCGTCGATGAGCAGTTCTTC.

The chain links TRBV19 to TRBJ2-2; no reliable D call. Germline V lookup: CDR1 LNHDA, CDR2 SQIVND (reference sequence). This CDR3 has 12 residues. V lost 5 bases and J 5 bases, leaving 6 bases between the germline ends. The CDR3 sequence: CASSPTTGELFF. CDR3 nucleotides: TGTGCCAGTAGTCCGACTACCGGGGAGCTGTTTTTT. The whole variable domain, filled in from reference TRBV19 and TRBJ2-2, reads DGGITQSPKYLFRKEGQNVTLSCEQNLNHDAMYWYRQDPGQGLRLIYYSQIVNDFQKGDIAEGYSVSREKKESFPLTVTSAQKNPTAFYLCASSPTTGELFFGEGSRLTVL.

This clonotype came up a few times. The V gene is TRBV28, the J gene TRBJ1-1, with a possible D match to TRBD1 (6 bases). Trimming pared 8 bases from V and 4 bases from J, leaving 20 bases between. Germline V CDR1 and CDR2: MDHEN, SYDVKM. The CDR3 is made up of 15 amino acids. The CDR3 loop reads CASGETKRGGTEAFF. In DNA form, the CDR3 reads TGTGCCAGCGGAGAAACAAAGAGGGGGGGCACTGAAGCTTTCTTT.

This clonotype was recorded many times. The rearrangement links TRBV19 to TRBJ2-3, with D unclear. CDR3 size: 15 residues. In germline, CDR1 is LNHDA, CDR2 SQIVND (reference sequence). Trimming removed 2 bases at V and 0 bases at J, with 9 bases between. The CDR3 DNA is TGTGCCAGTAGTATACAGAGTACTAGCACAGATACGCAGTATTTT. Amino acid sequence: CASSIQSTSTDTQYF.

This rearrangement joins TRBV25-1 to TRBJ1-6; the D gene is possibly TRBD1 (6 bases). This CDR3 is 14 amino acids long. Trimming took off 6 bases at V and 6 bases at J, with 12 bases between the two ends. Germline V gene lookup returns CDR1 MGHDK and CDR2 SYGVNS. In DNA form, the CDR3 reads TGTGCCAGCAGCGCAGGGGTCCCTAATTCACCCCTCCACTTT. It encodes CASSAGVPNSPLHF.

Many counts were recorded for this clonotype. The chain uses TRBV6-2 or TRBV6-3 and TRBJ2-1; 7 bases are shared with TRBD2. The CDR3 extends over 15 amino acids. Germline CDR1 is MNHEY and CDR2 is SVGEGT. After removal of 6 bases from V and 4 bases from J, the junction contained 9 bases not matched to a gene. The CDR3 DNA is TGTGCCAGCAGACCCAGCGGGGAAGGTTACAATGAGCAGTTCTTC. Its translation: CASRPSGEGYNEQFF.

CDR3 in DNA: TGCAGCGTTGGGGACAGGGGGACCGAAACTGAAGCTTTCTTT. Its protein is CSVGDRGTETEAFF. The rearrangement uses TRBV29-1 and TRBJ1-1; 11 bases are shared with TRBD1. This CDR3 is 14 amino acids long. J was trimmed by 5 bases and V by 4 bases; bases with no gene match: 6. The germline gives CDR1 SQVTM, CDR2 ANQGSEA.

The J gene is TRBJ2-1, the V gene TRBV6-5, with unresolved D. CDR3 length equals 16 residues. The V end lost 0 bases, the J end lost 2 bases, and 11 bases lay between the germline ends. Germline CDR1 MNHEY, CDR2 SVGAGI. The CDR3 region is CASSYSRQVTYNEQFF. DNA for the CDR3: TGTGCCAGCAGTTACTCGAGGCAGGTGACCTACAATGAGCAGTTCTTC.

Many counts were recorded for this clonotype. This chain joins TRBV6-1 and TRBJ2-6, with D unresolved. Germline CDR1 MNHNS, CDR2 SASEGT. V was cut by 8 bases and J by 2 bases, with 13 bases left in between. The CDR3 loop spans 15 amino acids. This CDR3 reads CASGMIYTGANVLTF. The CDR3 DNA follows: TGTGCCAGCGGAATGATTTACACTGGGGCCAACGTCCTGACTTTC.

This clonotype was detected many times. The chain couples TRBV3-1 to TRBJ1-5; no clear D gene. The germline V gene has CDR1 LGHDT and CDR2 YNNKEL (reference sequence). The CDR3 length is 14 residues. The V end was cut by 2 bases, the J end by 0 bases, with 5 bases between. The CDR3 DNA reads TGTGCCAGCAGCCAATACGATAGCAATCAGCCCCAGCATTTT. Protein sequence: CASSQYDSNQPQHF.

In its sample, this clonotype was seen many times. This rearrangement joins TRBV7-9 to TRBJ2-3; unclear D gene. The CDR3 totals 13 residues. CDR1 and CDR2 (germline): SEHNR, FQNEAQ (reference sequence). The V end was cut by 5 bases, the J end by 3 bases, with 9 bases between. CDR3 protein: CASSTRETDTQYF. DNA for the CDR3: TGTGCCAGCAGCACCAGAGAAACAGATACGCAGTATTTT.

V and J are TRBV18 and TRBJ2-1; 10 nucleotides align to TRBD2. V shed 0 bases and J 6 bases; nucleotides not matched to a gene: 2. CDR1 and CDR2 from the germline V gene are KGHSH and LQKENI. The CDR3 runs to 15 residues. As DNA, the CDR3 is TGTGCCAGCTCACCACCTAGCGGGGGGCGCAATGAGCAGTTCTTC. This codes for CASSPPSGGRNEQFF.

This clonotype was seen ten or more times. The rearrangement joins TRBV12-3 or TRBV12-4 to TRBJ1-5; D is ambiguous. The V gene lost 1 base and the J gene lost 6 bases, with 7 bases spanning the gap. The CDR3 totals 13 residues. DNA for the CDR3: TGTGCCAGCAGTTTAGGAGGTTTTCAGCCCCAGCATTTT. This gives the protein CASSLGGFQPQHF.

The rearrangement joins TRBV7-9 to TRBJ1-2; 8 positions match TRBD1. The ends lost 7 bases at V and 2 bases at J; junction bases unmatched: 6. The CDR3 has 14 residues. Germline values: CDR1 SEHNR, CDR2 FQNEAQ (reference sequence). CDR3 residues: CASISGQGNYGYTF. Written as DNA, the CDR3 is TGTGCCAGCATCAGCGGACAGGGAAACTATGGCTACACCTTC.

This clonotype was counted at least ten times. The chain uses TRBV7-2 and TRBJ2-7, with TRBD2 matching 9 bases. Germline CDR1 reads SGHTA; CDR2 reads FQGNSA. This CDR3 comprises 14 residues. V was clipped by 5 bases and J by 3 bases; unmatched bases: 5. CDR3 region: CASSRLADLYEQYF. DNA of the CDR3: TGTGCCAGCAGCCGACTAGCGGACCTCTACGAGCAGTACTTC.

With respect to this clonotype: Just one base apart from a much larger clone, this may be a read error. The chain recombines TRBV29-1 with TRBJ1-2; possible D gene TRBD1, 5 bases. Trimming removed 0 bases at V and 5 bases at J, with 13 bases between. CDR1 and CDR2 from the germline V gene are SQVTM and ANQGSEA. This CDR3 contains 14 residues. CDR3 region: CSVEDTGLGYGYTF. The CDR3 DNA sequence: TGCAGCGTTGAAGACACGGGACTGGGATATGGCTACACCTTC.

The V gene is TRBV15, the J gene TRBJ1-5; D may be TRBD1 (5 bases). Trimming shortened V by 0 bases and J by 1 base, and 10 bases separated the two germline ends. CDR3 length: 16 amino acids. Germline CDR1 LNHNV, CDR2 YYDKDF (reference sequence). CDR3 residues: CATSREGRVSNQPQHF. CDR3 nucleotides: TGTGCCACCAGCAGAGAGGGCAGGGTGAGCAATCAGCCCCAGCATTTT.

This clonotype was observed at least ten times. The chain employs TRBV30 and TRBJ1-3, with D perhaps matching TRBD1 (5 bases). V shed 2 bases and J shed 0 bases, with 11 bases lying between them. The length of the CDR3 is 15 residues. CDR1 and CDR2 from the germline V gene are GTSNPN and SVGIG (reference sequence). The CDR3 reads CAWSNVGASGNTIYF. CDR3 nucleotides: TGTGCCTGGAGTAACGTAGGGGCCTCTGGAAACACCATATATTTT.

This clonotype came up many times. The genes are TRBV20-1 and TRBJ2-1; 11 bases agree with TRBD2. The CDR3 is 16 amino acids. V shed 0 bases, J shed 4 bases, and the junction held 5 bases outside the gene matches. Germline V CDR1 and CDR2: DFQATT, SNEGSKA (reference sequence). DNA for the CDR3: TGCAGTGCTAGAGATCTAGCGGGAGGCCTATACAATGAGCAGTTCTTC. Translating gives CSARDLAGGLYNEQFF.

This clonotype was detected ten times or more. This rearrangement joins TRBV6-1 to TRBJ1-2, with TRBD1 matching over 9 bases. The germline gives CDR1 MNHNS, CDR2 SASEGT. This CDR3 region has 14 residues. The junction had 5 bases not matched to a gene; V was cut back by 1 base and J by 8 bases. The CDR3 loop reads CASSEVVTGGGYTF. The CDR3 DNA reads TGTGCCAGCAGTGAAGTAGTGACAGGGGGAGGCTACACCTTC.

This clonotype was seen repeatedly, ten times or more. V and J are TRBV11-2 and TRBJ1-2; D gene unclear. The CDR3 is made up of 15 amino acids. V dropped 0 bases and J dropped 7 bases, with 15 bases sitting between them. Germline V CDR1 and CDR2: SGHAT, FQNNGV. The CDR3 nucleotides read TGTGCCAGCAGCTTAGATAGTTTGGCAGGAGCTGGCTACACCTTC. Its translation: CASSLDSLAGAGYTF.

The rearrangement joins TRBV2 to TRBJ2-5; a weak D match, TRBD1 (6 bases). V lost 8 bases and J 5 bases, leaving 9 bases between the germline ends. Germline loops: CDR1 SNHLY, CDR2 FYNNEI. CDR3 length equals 11 residues. The CDR3 loop is CASGTSETQYF. The DNA of the CDR3 is TGTGCCAGCGGGACATCGGAGACCCAGTACTTC.

This clonotype was counted at least ten times. The chain is built from TRBV7-2 and TRBJ1-5; no reliable D call. Trimming shortened V by 5 bases and J by 7 bases, and 15 bases separated the two germline ends. Germline-derived CDR1 and CDR2 are SGHTA and FQGNSA. The CDR3 runs 14 residues. The CDR3: CASSVGHTRQPQHF. The CDR3 bases are TGTGCCAGCAGCGTAGGGCATACGAGGCAGCCCCAGCATTTT. The variable domain in full, completed from reference TRBV7-2 and TRBJ1-5, reads GAGVSQSPSNKVTEKGKDVELRCDPISGHTALYWYRQSLGQGLEFLIYFQGNSAPDKSGLPSDRFSAERTGGSVSTLTIQRTQQEDSAVYLCASSVGHTRQPQHFGDGTRLSIL.

This clonotype was recorded at least ten times. V gene TRBV5-4 combines with J gene TRBJ1-1; possible D gene TRBD1, 5 bases. Germline V gene lookup returns CDR1 SGHNT and CDR2 YYREEE (reference sequence). This CDR3 spans 15 amino acids. Between the trimmed V and J ends, which lost 6 bases and 0 bases, there was a span of 15 bases. The CDR3 region is CASMQGGIMNTEAFF. In DNA form, the CDR3 reads TGTGCCAGCATGCAGGGAGGAATCATGAACACTGAAGCTTTCTTT.

There are many counts of this clonotype. One junction end does not reproduce the germline sequence, and a read error may be involved. V gene TRBV6-2 or TRBV6-3 combines with J gene TRBJ1-4, with TRBD1 identical over 7 bases. The CDR3 consists of 15 residues. Germline V lookup: CDR1 MNHEY, CDR2 SVGEGT. The DNA of the CDR3 is TGTGCCAGCAGCTACTCGGGGACAGCTAATGAAAAACTGTTTTTT. This sequence encodes CASSYSGTANEKLFF.

This clonotype was seen repeatedly, ten times or more. The CDR3 spells CASSVEANEQFF. The CDR3 DNA reads TGTGCCAGCAGCGTAGAGGCCAATGAGCAGTTCTTC. The V gene is TRBV9, the J gene TRBJ2-1, with D hard to call. This CDR3 is 12 amino acids long. Germline V gives CDR1 SGDLS, CDR2 YYNGEE. The germline V and J ends were trimmed by 0 bases and 6 bases, with 4 bases remaining between them.

This clonotype was picked up a small number of times. V and J are TRBV15 and TRBJ1-5; D uncertain. CDR3 length: 15 amino acids. CDR1 LNHNV and CDR2 YYDKDF come from the germline V gene (reference sequence). V was shortened by 5 bases and J by 0 bases, with 11 bases between the two germline ends. CDR3: CATSPQARSNQPQHF. The CDR3 region has the DNA TGTGCCACCAGCCCCCAGGCTCGTAGCAATCAGCCCCAGCATTTT.

This clonotype showed up just a few times. The J gene is TRBJ1-2, the V gene TRBV12-3 or TRBV12-4, with 10 bases lining up with TRBD1. The CDR3 is 17 residues long. V gave up 4 bases and J gave up 2 bases; unmatched junction bases: 10. CDR3 amino acids: CASSSRTGGTKNYGYTF. The DNA of the CDR3 is TGTGCCAGCAGTTCAAGGACAGGGGGGACAAAGAACTATGGCTACACCTTC.